Below are 8 T cell receptor beta chains sequenced from a single sample in a study of CD4+ T cells in melanoma. TCRdb keeps only in-frame clones here, not all; method: immunoSEQ multiplex PCR. Of approximately 110,000 clones in the sample, about 90% were seen once. The sequencing input was peripheral blood. The receptor set was obtained from a human donor with melanoma.

The rearrangement joins TRBV19 to TRBJ1-1; 10 bases agree with TRBD1. The CDR3 is made up of 18 amino acids. Germline-derived CDR1 and CDR2 are LNHDA and SQIVND (reference sequence). V lost 5 bases to trimming and J lost 0 bases; unmatched junction nucleotides: 12. The CDR3 is CASSARTGGFEMNTEAFF. The DNA of the CDR3 is TGTGCCAGTAGTGCGAGGACAGGGGGTTTCGAAATGAACACTGAAGCTTTCTTT.

V usage is TRBV5-1 and J usage is TRBJ2-1, with D unresolved. In germline, CDR1 is SGHRS, CDR2 YFSETQ. The V end was cut by 1 base, the J end by 0 bases, with 8 bases between. The CDR3 is 15 residues long. The DNA for the CDR3 is TGCGCCAGCAGCTTGACCCTAGACTCCTACAATGAGCAGTTCTTC. As protein: CASSLTLDSYNEQFF. The entire variable domain, with the rest obtained from reference TRBV5-1 and TRBJ2-1, is as follows: KAGVTQTPRYLIKTRGQQVTLSCSPISGHRSVSWYQQTPGQGLQFLFEYFSETQRNKGNFPGRFSGRQFSNSRSEMNVSTLELGDSALYLCASSLTLDSYNEQFFGPGTRLTVL.

This clone was seen at least ten times. The chain links TRBV6-5 to TRBJ1-6; perhaps TRBD1 as D (5 bases). Between the trimmed V and J ends, which lost 2 bases and 2 bases, there was a span of 10 bases. The length of the CDR3 is 16 residues. Germline CDR1 MNHEY, CDR2 SVGAGI. CDR3 loop: CASSYGQGPYNSPLHF. The CDR3 DNA is TGTGCCAGCAGTTACGGGCAGGGACCCTATAATTCACCCCTCCACTTT.

The V gene is TRBV6-5, the J gene TRBJ1-3; D perhaps matches TRBD1 (5 bases). This CDR3 has 16 residues. Germline CDR1 is MNHEY and CDR2 is SVGAGI. The germline V and J ends were trimmed by 0 bases and 2 bases, with 11 bases remaining between them. In nucleotides, the CDR3 is TGTGCCAGCAGTTACTCGGGGACGGCTACTGGAAACACCATATATTTT. Its protein product is CASSYSGTATGNTIYF.

In regard to this clone: A much larger clone differs by one base, so this may be a read error. This chain joins TRBV10-3 and TRBJ2-5, with 10 bases lining up with TRBD2. Germline V CDR1 and CDR2: ENHRY, SYGVKD. The CDR3 consists of 16 residues. The CDR3 reads CVISGGTSATQETQYF. In DNA, the CDR3 is TGTGTCATCAGTGGTGGGACTAGCGCCACCCAAGAGACCCAGTACTTC.

The rearrangement links TRBV6-4 to TRBJ2-7, with 7 bases identical to TRBD2. This CDR3 contains 18 residues. Looked up from germline, CDR1 is MRHNA and CDR2 is SNTAGT. With 4 bases clipped from V and 0 bases from J, the junction kept 15 bases outside the gene matches. The CDR3 protein is CASSVNQPQRGLSYEQYF. The DNA of the CDR3 is TGTGCCAGCAGTGTAAACCAACCCCAGCGGGGACTCTCCTACGAGCAGTACTTC.

The V and J genes are TRBV4-2 and TRBJ2-3, with 9 bases identical to TRBD2. The CDR3 has 14 residues. After removal of 4 bases from V and 3 bases from J, the junction contained 2 bases not matched to a gene. Germline loops: CDR1 LGHNA, CDR2 YNFKEQ. The CDR3 DNA is TGTGCCAGCAGCCCCGGACTAGCGACAGATACGCAGTATTTT. Translation: CASSPGLATDTQYF.

The genes are TRBV5-1 and TRBJ2-3; D unresolved. The CDR3 covers 14 residues. V was shortened by 4 bases and J by 4 bases, with 13 bases between the two germline ends. Germline V gene data show CDR1 as SGHRS and CDR2 as YFSETQ. The CDR3 DNA sequence: TGCGCCAGCAGCCAAGTCACAAATGCAGATACGCAGTATTTT. Its protein is CASSQVTNADTQYF. Together with reference TRBV5-1 and TRBJ2-3, the CDR3 gives the full variable domain: KAGVTQTPRYLIKTRGQQVTLSCSPISGHRSVSWYQQTPGQGLQFLFEYFSETQRNKGNFPGRFSGRQFSNSRSEMNVSTLELGDSALYLCASSQVTNADTQYFGPGTRLTVL.